This T cell receptor (beta chain) originates from a study of T-cell reconstitution after alpha-beta-depleted transplantation in children. The CDR3 has 15 residues. Trimming cost V 3 bases and J 3 bases; bases outside gene matches: 5. This clonotype was found many times. Unique molecular identifiers were incorporated into the prepared TCRbeta library. Using its own MiXCR run on the PCR reads, TCRdb lists one record per CDR3 protein. The sample consists of over 550,000 distinct CDR3 sequences, 10% of them appearing once. The chain recombines TRBV12-3 or TRBV12-4 with TRBJ2-5; TRBD2 matches at 9 bases. This receptor was taken from a human donor who donated a stem cell graft to a child with acute myeloid leukemia. Material: PBMCs from the stem cell graft donor, obtained from the stem cell graft. The CDR3 region is CASSFSASGEETQYF. CDR3 DNA sequence: TGTGCCAGCAGTTTTTCTGCTAGCGGGGAAGAGACCCAGTACTTC.